These 10 T cell receptor beta chains were sequenced from one sample in a study of CD8 T cells in Susac syndrome. Reverse transcription of about 0.45 to 1 ug RNA was performed with random hexamers. TCRdb reanalysed the immunoSEQ multiplex PCR reads using MiXCR and keeps one entry per CDR3 protein. The data contain 95,000 to 150,000 distinct CDR3 sequences, 85% to 95% of them singletons. Sequenced material: CD8+ T cells from PBMCs. The receptors were sampled from a human donor with Susac syndrome.

In its sample, this clonotype was seen once. The chain uses TRBV5-4 and TRBJ2-1; D gene uncertain. Trimming cost V 0 bases and J 6 bases, with 10 bases left between them. The length of the CDR3 is 14 residues. Germline V lookup: CDR1 SGHNT, CDR2 YYREEE (reference sequence). As DNA, the CDR3 is TGTGCCAGCAGCTTGGGGGATTACTTCAATGAGCAGTTCTTC. It translates to CASSLGDYFNEQFF.

The chain recombines TRBV27 with TRBJ2-5; 9 nucleotides align to TRBD2. The CDR3 is 15 residues long. Losses at the gene ends were 5 bases for V and 2 bases for J; bases not matched to a gene: 6. CDR1 is MNHEY and CDR2 is SMNVEV in the germline V gene (reference sequence). CDR3 loop: CASSPSGGIQETQYF. CDR3 nucleotides: TGTGCCAGCAGTCCGAGCGGGGGGATTCAAGAGACCCAGTACTTC.

The chain employs TRBV20-1 and TRBJ1-2; D possibly corresponds to TRBD1 (5 bases). V lost 5 bases to trimming and J lost 5 bases, with 9 bases between them. There are 11 residues in the CDR3. Germline V lookup: CDR1 DFQATT, CDR2 SNEGSKA (reference sequence). The CDR3 loop reads CSAPDRYGYTF. In DNA, the CDR3 is TGCAGTGCTCCTGACAGATATGGCTACACCTTC.

This chain joins TRBV9 and TRBJ2-7, with 7 bases aligning to TRBD1. CDR1 is SGDLS and CDR2 is YYNGEE in the germline V gene. CDR3 length equals 15 residues. With 1 base clipped from V and 2 bases from J, the junction kept 6 bases outside the gene matches. The CDR3 DNA reads TGTGCCAGCAGCGTAAGTCCGGACAGGACCTACGAGCAGTACTTC. Amino acids: CASSVSPDRTYEQYF.

CDR3 DNA: TGTGCCAGCAGCCATAGGGCCACCTACGAGCAGTACTTC. Protein: CASSHRATYEQYF. This rearrangement joins TRBV3-1 to TRBJ2-7, with D hard to call. The CDR3 contains 13 residues. Trimming removed 3 bases from V and 2 bases from J, with 8 bases in between. The germline V gene has CDR1 LGHDT and CDR2 YNNKEL (reference sequence).

The gene calls are TRBV2 and TRBJ2-1; no firm D call. V dropped 8 bases and J dropped 8 bases, with 4 bases sitting between them. CDR1 and CDR2 from the germline V gene are SNHLY and FYNNEI. This CDR3 region has 9 residues. This CDR3 is CASRDEQFF. DNA of the CDR3: TGTGCCAGCCGGGATGAGCAGTTCTTC.

This rearrangement joins TRBV20-1 to TRBJ1-1, with D perhaps TRBD1 (5 bases). V was shortened by 0 bases and J by 1 base, with 12 bases between the two germline ends. This CDR3 has 15 residues. The germline V gene has CDR1 DFQATT and CDR2 SNEGSKA (reference sequence). Here the CDR3 reads CSARDIQVPNTEAFF. The CDR3 DNA is TGCAGTGCTAGAGACATACAGGTGCCGAACACTGAAGCTTTCTTT.

This chain uses TRBV29-1 with TRBJ2-6; tentatively, D is TRBD1 (6 bases). Germline loops: CDR1 SQVTM, CDR2 ANQGSEA. V was clipped by 7 bases and J by 2 bases, with 12 bases between them. This CDR3 has 14 residues. This CDR3 reads CSGPQGTGANVLTF. CDR3 DNA: TGCAGCGGTCCACAGGGTACTGGGGCCAACGTCCTGACTTTC.

The chain employs TRBV6-4 and TRBJ1-6; D uncertain. Trimming pared 3 bases from V and 7 bases from J, leaving 7 bases between. Germline V CDR1 and CDR2: MRHNA, SNTAGT. The CDR3 totals 13 residues. CDR3 in amino acids: CASSEGGNSPLHF. CDR3 sequence (DNA): TGTGCCAGCAGTGAAGGAGGAAATTCACCCCTCCACTTT.

This chain uses TRBV5-6 with TRBJ2-1; no clear D. Germline CDR1 and CDR2: SGHDT and YYEEEE. V was clipped by 4 bases and J by 2 bases, with 13 bases between them. This CDR3 is 15 amino acids long. The CDR3 spells CASSLDGRPYNEQFF. The CDR3 coding sequence is TGTGCCAGCAGCCTGGACGGACGACCCTACAATGAGCAGTTCTTC.